This section outlines one T cell receptor beta chain sequence together with its context. This sample is part of a study of shared clonotypes between healthy human individuals. Produced via immunoSEQ multiplex PCR; TCRdb's table is partial and in-frame only. This sample has hundreds of thousands of clones, with roughly 98% found just once. Positive CCR7 selection of CD45RO-negative cells yielded the naive CD8 cells, and terminally differentiated effector memory CD45RA+ cells were excluded. This CDR3 comprises 12 residues. The germline gives CDR1 MDHEN, CDR2 SYDVKM. Trimming cost V 3 bases and J 2 bases, with 3 bases left between them.

Sequencing was performed on naive CD8+ T cells sorted from blood. J is TRBJ2-3 and V is TRBV28, with D hard to call. The sequence was collected from a man aged 30 to 45 in good health. CDR3 amino acids: CASSFSTDTQYF. The CDR3 DNA follows: TGTGCCAGCAGTTTCTCCACAGATACGCAGTATTTT.